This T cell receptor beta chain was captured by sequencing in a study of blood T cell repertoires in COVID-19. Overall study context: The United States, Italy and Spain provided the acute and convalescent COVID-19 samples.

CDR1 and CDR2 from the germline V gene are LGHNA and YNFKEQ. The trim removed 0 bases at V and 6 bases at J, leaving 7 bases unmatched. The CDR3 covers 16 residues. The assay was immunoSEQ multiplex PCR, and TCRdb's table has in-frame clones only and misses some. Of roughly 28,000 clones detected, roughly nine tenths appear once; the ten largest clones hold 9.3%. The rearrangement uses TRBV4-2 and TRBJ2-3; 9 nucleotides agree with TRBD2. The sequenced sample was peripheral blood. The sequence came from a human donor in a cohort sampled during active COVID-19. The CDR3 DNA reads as TGTGCCAGCAGCCAAGAGCTCGGCGGGAGGGAGGATACGCAGTATTTT. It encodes CASSQELGGREDTQYF.